This T cell receptor beta chain originates from a study of blood T cell repertoires in COVID-19. Overall study: Sources were T cells, B-cell-depleted T cells, or PBMCs; the material itself was cDNA or gDNA.

In germline, CDR1 is LNHDA, CDR2 SQIVND (reference sequence). CDR3 length equals 16 residues. Trimming at V came to 0 bases and at J to 7 bases, leaving 8 bases not matched to a gene. Clinical history as reported by participants underpinned cohort assignment. Authors' methods: It was from reference gene primer amplification that nucleated cell counts were estimated. Sequencing was performed with immunoSEQ multiplex PCR; in TCRdb, only in-frame clones are kept and a portion is missing. V and J calls plus clone size are reproduced from that table; the DNA served to infer D and trimming. The sample consists of some 140,000 clones, about four fifths of them appearing once.

The specimen was PBMCs or T cells enriched from blood (not recorded which). The chain carries TRBV19 and TRBJ1-5, with 8 bases identical to TRBD1. This clonotype originated in a man between 35 and 55 years old with acute COVID-19. Here the CDR3 reads CASSIDRAGGRQPQHF. DNA for the CDR3: TGTGCCAGTAGTATAGATCGGGCAGGGGGCAGGCAGCCCCAGCATTTT.